The 4 T cell receptor beta chains listed next were all sequenced from one sample in a study of blood T cell repertoires in COVID-19. Produced via immunoSEQ multiplex PCR; TCRdb's table is partial and in-frame only. The repertoire consists of approximately 170,000 clones, with 80% occurring once and the leading ten covering about 5.6%. Sequencing was carried out using PBMCs or T cells enriched from blood (not recorded which). These receptor sequences come from a man aged 35 to 55 who had recovered from COVID-19.

The chain joins TRBV11-3 to TRBJ1-4, with D perhaps matching TRBD1 (6 bases). Germline V lookup: CDR1 SGHNT, CDR2 YENEEA. The CDR3 sequence is 16 residues long. V dropped 4 bases and J dropped 8 bases, with 20 bases sitting between them. CDR3 residues: CASSSPEGGPSEKLFF. The CDR3, as DNA: TGTGCCAGCAGCTCCCCGGAGGGGGGGCCTTCCGAAAAACTGTTTTTT.

This chain connects TRBV28 to TRBJ2-3; no clear D. The germline V gene has CDR1 MDHEN and CDR2 SYDVKM. The CDR3 is 13 residues long. Trimming pared 6 bases from V and 6 bases from J, leaving 13 bases between. The DNA for the CDR3 is TGTGCCAGCAGCCCAGGAAGCAGGGATACGCAGTATTTT. This gives the protein CASSPGSRDTQYF.

The chain carries TRBV5-8 and TRBJ2-5; 7 nucleotides align to TRBD2. Germline-derived CDR1 and CDR2 are SGHTS and YDEGEE. The CDR3 contains 18 residues. V was pared by 6 bases and J by 2 bases, with 19 bases of the junction left unmatched. DNA for the CDR3: TGTGCCAGCACCTTCCCCCGGAAGACTAGCATAACTCAAGAGACCCAGTACTTC. Its translation is CASTFPRKTSITQETQYF.

This clone was counted a single time. The genes are TRBV30 and TRBJ2-3; D possibly corresponds to TRBD2 (6 bases). Looked up from germline, CDR1 is GTSNPN and CDR2 is SVGIG (reference sequence). The CDR3 consists of 15 residues. Trimming removed 5 bases at V and 0 bases at J, with 15 bases between. CDR3 protein: CAWAQAGPSTDTQYF. CDR3 nucleotides: TGTGCCTGGGCCCAAGCGGGTCCTAGCACAGATACGCAGTATTTT.